These 24 T cell receptor beta chains share one sample of origin, sequenced in a study of blood T cells in healthy people across ages. Primed by a sample-barcoded 5' primer and a J-beta primer mix, a second PCR proceeded for about 6 to 12 cycles. TCRdb recomputed calls from the 5' RACE reads with MiXCR, one row per CDR3 protein. The repertoire holds about 970,000 distinct CDR3 sequences, with roughly 51% as singletons. The sequenced sample consisted of blood. Source of these receptors: a woman aged 55-69 years in good health.

The chain couples TRBV5-1 to TRBJ1-4; D is unresolved. The germline gives CDR1 SGHRS, CDR2 YFSETQ. V gave up 2 bases and J gave up 6 bases, with 11 bases separating them. This CDR3 is built from 14 residues. CDR3 bases: TGCGCCAGCAGCTTTGGTAGGGAAGATGAAAAACTGTTTTTT. Translated: CASSFGREDEKLFF.

The chain combines TRBV20-1 with TRBJ2-3; D may be TRBD1 (6 bases). The CDR3 extends over 14 amino acids. V was clipped by 5 bases and J by 5 bases, with 17 bases between them. Germline assignment: CDR1 DFQATT and CDR2 SNEGSKA (reference sequence). The CDR3 DNA reads as TGCAGTGCTGGCGGAATACAGGGACGAGATACGCAGTATTTT. Its protein product is CSAGGIQGRDTQYF.

This sequence joins TRBV28 and TRBJ2-7; no definite D call. V lost 3 bases and J lost 2, with 11 bases in between. Per the germline V gene, CDR1 is MDHEN and CDR2 is SYDVKM. CDR3 size: 14 residues. Here the CDR3 reads CASSLALNPYEQYF. Written as DNA, the CDR3 is TGTGCCAGCAGTTTGGCGCTGAACCCCTACGAGCAGTACTTC.

The rearrangement links TRBV12-3 or TRBV12-4 to TRBJ2-5, with 7 bases matching TRBD2. This CDR3 region has 14 residues. V trimming: 3 bases; J trimming: 2 bases; junction bases outside the gene matches: 3. DNA for the CDR3: TGTGCCAGCAGTTTCAAGCGGGAACAAGAGACCCAGTACTTC. Its protein is CASSFKREQETQYF.

The chain uses TRBV7-9 and TRBJ2-7; the match to TRBD1 covers 7 bases. This CDR3 region has 15 residues. From germline, CDR1 is SEHNR and CDR2 FQNEAQ (reference sequence). Unmatched junction bases numbered 12, after V lost 4 bases and J lost 6 bases. The CDR3 sequence is CASSSRGTEEPEQYF. The CDR3 coding sequence is TGTGCCAGCAGCTCCCGAGGGACAGAGGAACCCGAGCAGTACTTC.

CDR3 coding DNA: TGTGCCAGCAGCGTACTGTGGGAGAGATCTGGGGCCAACGTCCTGACTTTC. It translates to CASSVLWERSGANVLTF. This chain uses TRBV9 with TRBJ2-6, with a weak D call TRBD2 (5 bases). Trimming pared 1 base from V and 1 base from J, leaving 12 bases between. Germline V gene sequence: CDR1 SGDLS, CDR2 YYNGEE. This CDR3 is 17 amino acids long. Supplemented by reference TRBV9 and TRBJ2-6, the full variable domain reads DSGVTQTPKHLITATGQRVTLRCSPRSGDLSVYWYQQSLDQGLQFLIQYYNGEERAKGNILERFSAQQFPDLHSELNLSSLELGDSALYFCASSVLWERSGANVLTFGAGSRLTVL.

The chain recombines TRBV29-1 with TRBJ2-5, with 7 nucleotides matching TRBD1. The CDR3 runs to 17 residues. V trimming: 5 bases; J trimming: 2 bases; junction bases outside the gene matches: 17. Germline values: CDR1 SQVTM, CDR2 ANQGSEA. CDR3 sequence: CSVFPIPRTGEQETQYF. CDR3 coding DNA: TGCAGCGTTTTCCCAATACCTCGGACAGGAGAACAAGAGACCCAGTACTTC.

V and J are TRBV14 and TRBJ2-4; TRBD1 agrees at 7 bases. CDR1 and CDR2 from the germline V gene are SGHDN and FVKESK. The CDR3 length is 14 residues. The junction had 7 bases not matched to a gene; V was cut back by 3 bases and J by 8 bases. Here the CDR3 reads CASSQRDSLDIQYF. In nucleotides, the CDR3 is TGTGCCAGCAGCCAGAGGGACAGTCTAGACATTCAGTACTTC.

V gene TRBV4-3 combines with J gene TRBJ2-5; D is possibly TRBD1 (6 bases). With 2 bases removed from V and 5 bases from J, the gap between germline ends came to 15 bases. Germline V CDR1 and CDR2: LGHNA, YSLEER. The CDR3 is 15 residues long. CDR3 nucleotides: TGCGCCAGCAGCCAATTTGGGGGCAGTCGGGAGACCCAGTACTTC. It codes for CASSQFGGSRETQYF.

V and J are TRBV20-1 and TRBJ2-5, with 10 bases that match TRBD2. The germline gives CDR1 DFQATT, CDR2 SNEGSKA (reference sequence). This CDR3 region has 17 residues. V shed 1 base and J 12 bases; nucleotides not matched to a gene: 20. The CDR3 loop is CSARAVHLGASGGTEYF. Written as DNA, the CDR3 is TGCAGTGCTAGAGCCGTCCATCTTGGGGCTAGCGGGGGCACCGAGTACTTC.

This chain links TRBV20-1 with TRBJ2-4; 7 nucleotides line up with TRBD2. Trimming took 5 bases from V and 13 from J; bases not matched to a gene: 17. The V gene's germline CDR1 is DFQATT and CDR2 SNEGSKA (reference sequence). This CDR3 contains 14 residues. The CDR3 DNA reads TGCAGTGCTGGACGCGCGGTAGGGAGGGTGGCCCAGTACTTC. Its translation: CSAGRAVGRVAQYF.

As regards this clonotype: This could be a read error, since a much larger clone is one nucleotide away. V usage is TRBV4-3 and J usage is TRBJ2-5; 8 nucleotides line up with TRBD1. Germline CDR1 and CDR2: LGHNA and YSLEER. The CDR3 has 16 residues. V gave up 2 bases and J gave up 11 bases; unmatched junction bases: 16. The CDR3 sequence: CASSQITGTGSYGQYF. The CDR3 DNA reads TGCGCCAGCAGCCAAATTACCGGGACAGGCTCCTACGGGCAGTACTTC.

This rearrangement joins TRBV4-1 to TRBJ2-2, with 9 positions matching TRBD1. The J segment lost 0 bases and the V segment lost 4 bases, leaving 12 bases of the junction unmatched. Germline CDR1 and CDR2: MGHRA and YSYEKL. The CDR3 has 19 residues. The CDR3: CASSRRTGTGSANTGELFF. Here the CDR3 DNA reads TGCGCCAGCAGCCGCCGGACCGGGACAGGGAGTGCGAACACCGGGGAGCTGTTTTTT.

This clonotype was seen only once. J is TRBJ2-5 and V is TRBV7-9; D gene uncertain. V lost 3 bases to trimming and J lost 11 bases, with 13 bases between them. Germline values: CDR1 SEHNR, CDR2 FQNEAQ (reference sequence). The CDR3 consists of 12 residues. CDR3 residues: CASSLVENEQYF. CDR3 nucleotides: TGTGCCAGCAGCTTGGTAGAGAATGAGCAGTACTTC.

This clonotype came up a few times. The rearrangement links TRBV29-1 to TRBJ2-1; D perhaps matches TRBD2 (6 bases). Per the germline V gene, CDR1 is SQVTM and CDR2 is ANQGSEA. Deletions cut 5 bases from V and 7 bases from J, with 18 bases between. CDR3 size: 14 residues. The CDR3 spells CSVFLRDRRNEQFF. The CDR3 coding sequence is TGCAGCGTTTTTTTGCGGGACCGCAGAAATGAGCAGTTCTTC.

This clonotype is a singleton in its sample. Being one base from a much bigger clone, this may be a read error. The chain carries TRBV6-2 or TRBV6-3 and TRBJ2-7; TRBD1 is a possible D gene (5 bases). Germline-derived CDR1 and CDR2 are MNHEY and SVGEGT. Between the trimmed V and J ends, which lost 8 bases and 2 bases, there was a span of 7 bases. The CDR3 extends over 11 amino acids. The CDR3 spells CASGAAYEQYF. The CDR3 bases are TGTGCCAGCGGGGCCGCCTACGAGCAGTACTTC.

The chain is built from TRBV10-1 and TRBJ2-1; TRBD1 aligns across 11 bases. Germline CDR1 reads WNHNN; CDR2 reads SYGVQD (reference sequence). Trimming cost V 2 bases and J 10 bases; bases outside gene matches: 7. The CDR3 has 15 residues. CDR3 nucleotides: TGCGCCAGCAGTGAGGGACAGGGGGCGAAATGGGAGCAGTTCTTC. Translating it yields CASSEGQGAKWEQFF.

J is TRBJ2-7 and V is TRBV20-1; D is ambiguous. The germline V gene encodes CDR1 DFQATT and CDR2 SNEGSKA (reference sequence). V gave up 1 base and J gave up 5 bases, with 12 bases separating them. CDR3 length: 13 residues. In nucleotides, the CDR3 is TGCAGTGCTAGAGCCTTGCTGTCCCACGAGCAGTACTTC. Protein sequence: CSARALLSHEQYF.

This clonotype has only a few counts. V and J are TRBV29-1 and TRBJ2-7, with D perhaps given as TRBD1 or TRBD2 (7 bases each). Between the trimmed V and J ends, which lost 6 bases and 5 bases, there was a span of 17 bases. Germline CDR1 SQVTM, CDR2 ANQGSEA. This CDR3 is built from 13 residues. For the CDR3, the DNA is TGCAGCGTAAGCAGGGGGGGTTCCCACGAGCAGTACTTC. Protein: CSVSRGGSHEQYF.

The chain carries TRBV12-3 or TRBV12-4 and TRBJ2-5; possible D gene TRBD2, 6 bases. Judging by the DNA end, TRBJ2-7 fits better; the J call may be wrong. The CDR3 extends over 15 amino acids. This CDR3 reads CASSAAGSPYREQYF. Here the CDR3 DNA reads TGTGCCAGCAGTGCCGCGGGGTCCCCGTATCGCGAGCAGTACTTC.

The CDR3 nucleotides read TGTGCCAGCAGCCAAGCCGCGATAGCCAAAAACATTCAGTACTTC. This encodes CASSQAAIAKNIQYF. The V gene is TRBV3-1, the J gene TRBJ2-4; D not resolved. Germline values: CDR1 LGHDT, CDR2 YNNKEL (reference sequence). V lost 1 base to trimming and J lost 0 bases, with 7 bases between them. This CDR3 has 15 amino acids.

This clonotype appeared a few times. Relative to the germline gene, one junction end is altered; a read error may explain this. This rearrangement joins TRBV6-5 to TRBJ2-3; 14 nucleotides line up with TRBD2. The CDR3 covers 15 residues. Germline assignment: CDR1 MNHEY and CDR2 SVGAGI. CDR3 residues: CASSYSGLAGDKQYF. The CDR3 region has the DNA TGTGCCAGCAGTTACTCGGGACTAGCGGGGGATAAGCAGTATTTT.

Regarding this clonotype: Since no conserved phenylalanine or tryptophan closes the CDR3, a read error is the likely cause. The V and J genes are TRBV20-1 and TRBJ2-5; D remains ambiguous. The end of the DNA aligns better with TRBJ2-7, so the J call may be wrong. CDR1 is DFQATT, CDR2 SNEGSKA, per germline (reference sequence). This CDR3 is built from 13 residues. In DNA, the CDR3 is TGCAGTGCTAGGATGGTTCGACTCTACGAGCAGTACTTA. Its protein is CSARMVRLYEQYL.

CDR3 sequence: CASSQVLAGGTDTQYF. The CDR3 DNA reads TGCGCCAGCAGCCAAGTACTAGCGGGCGGCACAGATACGCAGTATTTT. This sequence joins TRBV4-1 and TRBJ2-3, with 9 bases identical to TRBD2. CDR3 length: 16 residues. V lost 1 base to trimming and J lost 1 base; unmatched junction nucleotides: 3. CDR1 and CDR2 from the germline V gene are MGHRA and YSYEKL.